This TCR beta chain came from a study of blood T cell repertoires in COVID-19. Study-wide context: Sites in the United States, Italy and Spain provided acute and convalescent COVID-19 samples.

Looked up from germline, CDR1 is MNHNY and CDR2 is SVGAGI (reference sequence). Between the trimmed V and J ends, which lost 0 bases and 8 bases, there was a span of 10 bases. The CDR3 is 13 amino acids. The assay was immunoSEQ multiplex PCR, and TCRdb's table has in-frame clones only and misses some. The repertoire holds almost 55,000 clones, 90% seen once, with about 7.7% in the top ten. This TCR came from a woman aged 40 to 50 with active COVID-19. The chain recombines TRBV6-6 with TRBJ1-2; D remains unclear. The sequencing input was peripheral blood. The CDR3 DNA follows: TGTGCCAGCAGTTACTCGACAAGGGAGGGCTACACCTTC. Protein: CASSYSTREGYTF.